Following are 4 T cell receptor beta chains from one sample sequenced in a study of blood T cell repertoires in COVID-19. Clones were sequenced by immunoSEQ multiplex PCR, and TCRdb holds only the in-frame ones, with some missing. This sample has under 250,000 clones, with approximately 90% found just once. Source material: PBMCs or T cells enriched from blood (not recorded which). All receptors come from a man aged 40-49 years who had recovered from COVID-19.

J is TRBJ2-1 and V is TRBV30, with 8 bases lining up with TRBD2. CDR1 and CDR2 (germline): GTSNPN, SVGIG (reference sequence). The CDR3 consists of 15 residues. J was trimmed by 4 bases and V by 7 bases; bases with no gene match: 12. The CDR3 DNA sequence: TGTGCCTCCATACTAGGGGCTAGCGGGTACAATGAGCAGTTCTTC. Protein sequence: CASILGASGYNEQFF. The entire variable domain, with the rest obtained from reference TRBV30 and TRBJ2-1, is as follows: SQTIHQWPATLVQPVGSPLSLECTVEGTSNPNLYWYRQAAGRGLQLLFYSVGIGQISSEVPQNLSASRPQDRQFILSSKKLLLSDSGFYLCASILGASGYNEQFFGPGTRLTVL.

The chain joins TRBV5-5 to TRBJ2-1; TRBD2 matches at 10 bases. The germline gives CDR1 SGHKS, CDR2 YYEKEE (reference sequence). The CDR3 is made up of 16 amino acids. The J segment lost 4 bases and the V segment lost 3 bases, leaving 7 bases of the junction unmatched. The CDR3 is CASSSITSGAYNEQFF. The CDR3 bases are TGTGCCAGCAGCTCAATTACTAGCGGGGCATACAATGAGCAGTTCTTC.

J is TRBJ1-2 and V is TRBV19; D is undetermined. The CDR3 is made up of 14 amino acids. Trimming cost V 1 base and J 3 bases, with 9 bases left between them. Germline CDR1 reads LNHDA; CDR2 reads SQIVND (reference sequence). The CDR3 sequence: CASSIVSTDYGYTF. The DNA of the CDR3 is TGTGCCAGTAGTATAGTTTCTACGGACTATGGCTACACCTTC. The variable domain in full, completed from reference TRBV19 and TRBJ1-2, reads DGGITQSPKYLFRKEGQNVTLSCEQNLNHDAMYWYRQDPGQGLRLIYYSQIVNDFQKGDIAEGYSVSREKKESFPLTVTSAQKNPTAFYLCASSIVSTDYGYTFGSGTRLTVV.

CDR3 loop: CASSDTANYGYTF. The CDR3 bases are TGTGCCAGCAGTGATACGGCTAACTATGGCTACACCTTC. The chain is built from TRBV2 and TRBJ1-2, with unresolved D. The CDR3 spans 13 residues. Looked up from germline, CDR1 is SNHLY and CDR2 is FYNNEI. Trimming left V 3 bases short and J 0 bases short, with 5 bases between.